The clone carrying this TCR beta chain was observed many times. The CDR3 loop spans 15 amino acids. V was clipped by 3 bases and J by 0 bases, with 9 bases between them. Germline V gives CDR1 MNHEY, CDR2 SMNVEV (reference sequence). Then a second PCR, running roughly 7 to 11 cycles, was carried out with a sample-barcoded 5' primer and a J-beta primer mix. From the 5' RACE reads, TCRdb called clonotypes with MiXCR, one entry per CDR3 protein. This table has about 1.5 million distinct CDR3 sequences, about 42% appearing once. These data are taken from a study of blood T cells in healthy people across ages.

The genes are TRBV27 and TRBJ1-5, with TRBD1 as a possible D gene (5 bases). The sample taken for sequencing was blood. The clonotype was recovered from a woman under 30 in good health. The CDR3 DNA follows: TGTGCCAGCAGTTTGGGACGGTATAGCAATCAGCCCCAGCATTTT. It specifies CASSLGRYSNQPQHF.